The clone carrying this T cell receptor (beta chain) came up many times. No antigen is known for it. The sample comes from a study of blood T cells in healthy people across ages. Points from the study as a whole: Long-lived and aged donors differed, with more naive CD4+ cells and higher diversity in the long-lived.

This CDR3 contains 14 residues. The germline CDR1 and CDR2 sequences are SGHRS and YFSETQ. Trimming took 2 bases from V and 8 from J; bases not matched to a gene: 6. A second PCR, run for roughly 7 to 11 cycles, used a sample-barcoded 5' primer plus a J-beta primer mix. TCRdb processed the 5' RACE reads anew with MiXCR; each CDR3 protein has one entry. This sample has 700,000 or so distinct CDR3 sequences, with about 24% found just once. This chain joins TRBV5-1 and TRBJ1-4; 7 bases map to TRBD1. This TCR came from a man in his 70s in good health. Sequences were obtained from blood. In DNA form, the CDR3 reads TGCGCCAGCAGCTTAAGACAGGGCGACGAAAAACTGTTTTTT. Amino acid sequence: CASSLRQGDEKLFF.